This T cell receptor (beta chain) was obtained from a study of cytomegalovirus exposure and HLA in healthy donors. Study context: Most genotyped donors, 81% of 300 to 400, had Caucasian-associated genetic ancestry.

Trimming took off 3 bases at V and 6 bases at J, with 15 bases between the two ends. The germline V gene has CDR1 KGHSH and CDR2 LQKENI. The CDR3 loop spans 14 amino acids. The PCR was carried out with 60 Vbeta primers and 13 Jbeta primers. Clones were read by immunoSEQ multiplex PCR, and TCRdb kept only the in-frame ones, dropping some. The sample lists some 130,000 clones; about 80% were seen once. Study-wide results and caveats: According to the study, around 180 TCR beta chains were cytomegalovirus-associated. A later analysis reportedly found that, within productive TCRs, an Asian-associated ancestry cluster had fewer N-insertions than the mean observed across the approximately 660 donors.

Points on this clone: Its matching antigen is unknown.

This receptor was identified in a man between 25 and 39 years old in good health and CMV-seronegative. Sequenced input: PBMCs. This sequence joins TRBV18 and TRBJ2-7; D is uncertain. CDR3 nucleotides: TGTGCCAGCTCACCTCCGGCGACAATGCGCGAGCAGTACTTC. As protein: CASSPPATMREQYF.